Listed below are T cell receptor beta chains from one sample, sequenced in a study of graft-versus-host responses after intestinal transplantation. Clones were read by immunoSEQ multiplex PCR, and TCRdb kept only the in-frame ones, dropping some. In the table there are around 16,000 clones, about 90% of which are singletons. This specimen consisted of bone marrow, obtained roughly 120 days after intestinal transplantation. Every receptor here comes from a human patient who received an intestinal transplant, so some T cells may come from the graft donor. The CDR3 runs from the conserved cysteine through the conserved F or W. A D gene is named only where the DNA matches it firmly. Rows may omit the clone size; those that give it use once, few, many or a size class.

abundance: NA
j_gene: TRBJ2-5
v_gene: TRBV29-1
d_gene: NA
len: 18
CDR3nt: TGCAGCGTTGATGGGCCCCGGGGTCCGGGGTCCACCGGCCGGACCCAGTACTTC
CDR3aa: CSVDGPRGPGSTGRTQYF

abundance: NA
j_gene: TRBJ1-1
v_gene: TRBV27
d_gene: NA
len: 13
CDR3nt: TGTGCCAGCATCAGGGGCGGTAACACTGAAGCTTTCTTT
CDR3aa: CASIRGGNTEAFF

abundance: NA
j_gene: TRBJ2-7
v_gene: TRBV7-2
d_gene: NA
len: 14
CDR3nt: TGTGCCAGCAGCTACCTCGGACGAAATTACGAGCAGTACTTC
CDR3aa: CASSYLGRNYEQYF

abundance: once
j_gene: TRBJ2-4
v_gene: TRBV27
d_gene: TRBD2
len: 16
CDR3nt: TGTGCCAGCAGTTTAGTCAGTAGCGGGAGTAGAAACATTCAGTACTTC
CDR3aa: CASSLVSSGSRNIQYF

abundance: NA
j_gene: TRBJ2-1
v_gene: TRBV9
d_gene: NA
len: 16
CDR3nt: TGTGCCAGCAGCGTCGGACCTAGGGCGGACTACAATGAGCAGTTCTTC
CDR3aa: CASSVGPRADYNEQFF

abundance: NA
j_gene: TRBJ1-2
v_gene: TRBV15
d_gene: TRBD1
len: 16
CDR3nt: TGTGCCACCAGCACCGGATGGGGACAGGGGGCTTATGGCTACACCTTC
CDR3aa: CATSTGWGQGAYGYTF

abundance: NA
j_gene: TRBJ2-7
v_gene: TRBV7-9
d_gene: NA
len: 13
CDR3nt: TGTGCCAGCGACGTCCAGGCTGGGGACGAGCAGTACTTC
CDR3aa: CASDVQAGDEQYF

abundance: NA
j_gene: TRBJ2-2
v_gene: TRBV5-6
d_gene: NA
len: 12
CDR3nt: TGTGCCAGCAGCCTGAAAACCGGGGAGCTGTTTTTT
CDR3aa: CASSLKTGELFF

abundance: NA
j_gene: TRBJ2-1
v_gene: TRBV4-3
d_gene: NA
len: 16
CDR3nt: TGCGCCAGCAGCCAAGATGGCAGGGGAGGCCTCGATGAGCAGTTCTTC
CDR3aa: CASSQDGRGGLDEQFF

abundance: NA
j_gene: TRBJ2-7
v_gene: TRBV4-1
d_gene: TRBD2
len: 15
CDR3nt: TGCGCCAGCAGCCTGACTAGCGGGAGCTCCTACGAGCAGTACTTC
CDR3aa: CASSLTSGSSYEQYF

abundance: NA
j_gene: TRBJ2-1
v_gene: TRBV7-3
d_gene: TRBD2
len: 18
CDR3nt: TGTGCCAGCAGCCTTACTGTGACTAGCGGGGGGACCTACAATGAGCAGTTCTTC
CDR3aa: CASSLTVTSGGTYNEQFF

abundance: NA
j_gene: TRBJ1-6
v_gene: TRBV27
d_gene: NA
len: 16
CDR3nt: TGTGCCAGCAGTACCCCAGGGGATTTCTATAATTCACCCCTCCACTTT
CDR3aa: CASSTPGDFYNSPLHF

abundance: NA
j_gene: TRBJ2-7
v_gene: TRBV5-6
d_gene: NA
len: 12
CDR3nt: TGTGCCAGCAGCTCGACAGAGTTGGAGCAGTACTTC
CDR3aa: CASSSTELEQYF